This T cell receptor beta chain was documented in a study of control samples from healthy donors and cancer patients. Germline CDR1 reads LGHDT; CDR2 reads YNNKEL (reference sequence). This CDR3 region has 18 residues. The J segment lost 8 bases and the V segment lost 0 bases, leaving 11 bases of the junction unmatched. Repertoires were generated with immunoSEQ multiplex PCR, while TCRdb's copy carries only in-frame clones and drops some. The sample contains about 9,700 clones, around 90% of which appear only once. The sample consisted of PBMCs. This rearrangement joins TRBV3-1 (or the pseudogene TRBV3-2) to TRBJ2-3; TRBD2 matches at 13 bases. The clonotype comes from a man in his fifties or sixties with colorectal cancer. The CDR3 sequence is CASSQDWGLAGLESTQYF. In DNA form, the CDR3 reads TGTGCCAGCAGCCAAGATTGGGGACTAGCGGGGTTAGAGAGTACGCAGTATTTT.